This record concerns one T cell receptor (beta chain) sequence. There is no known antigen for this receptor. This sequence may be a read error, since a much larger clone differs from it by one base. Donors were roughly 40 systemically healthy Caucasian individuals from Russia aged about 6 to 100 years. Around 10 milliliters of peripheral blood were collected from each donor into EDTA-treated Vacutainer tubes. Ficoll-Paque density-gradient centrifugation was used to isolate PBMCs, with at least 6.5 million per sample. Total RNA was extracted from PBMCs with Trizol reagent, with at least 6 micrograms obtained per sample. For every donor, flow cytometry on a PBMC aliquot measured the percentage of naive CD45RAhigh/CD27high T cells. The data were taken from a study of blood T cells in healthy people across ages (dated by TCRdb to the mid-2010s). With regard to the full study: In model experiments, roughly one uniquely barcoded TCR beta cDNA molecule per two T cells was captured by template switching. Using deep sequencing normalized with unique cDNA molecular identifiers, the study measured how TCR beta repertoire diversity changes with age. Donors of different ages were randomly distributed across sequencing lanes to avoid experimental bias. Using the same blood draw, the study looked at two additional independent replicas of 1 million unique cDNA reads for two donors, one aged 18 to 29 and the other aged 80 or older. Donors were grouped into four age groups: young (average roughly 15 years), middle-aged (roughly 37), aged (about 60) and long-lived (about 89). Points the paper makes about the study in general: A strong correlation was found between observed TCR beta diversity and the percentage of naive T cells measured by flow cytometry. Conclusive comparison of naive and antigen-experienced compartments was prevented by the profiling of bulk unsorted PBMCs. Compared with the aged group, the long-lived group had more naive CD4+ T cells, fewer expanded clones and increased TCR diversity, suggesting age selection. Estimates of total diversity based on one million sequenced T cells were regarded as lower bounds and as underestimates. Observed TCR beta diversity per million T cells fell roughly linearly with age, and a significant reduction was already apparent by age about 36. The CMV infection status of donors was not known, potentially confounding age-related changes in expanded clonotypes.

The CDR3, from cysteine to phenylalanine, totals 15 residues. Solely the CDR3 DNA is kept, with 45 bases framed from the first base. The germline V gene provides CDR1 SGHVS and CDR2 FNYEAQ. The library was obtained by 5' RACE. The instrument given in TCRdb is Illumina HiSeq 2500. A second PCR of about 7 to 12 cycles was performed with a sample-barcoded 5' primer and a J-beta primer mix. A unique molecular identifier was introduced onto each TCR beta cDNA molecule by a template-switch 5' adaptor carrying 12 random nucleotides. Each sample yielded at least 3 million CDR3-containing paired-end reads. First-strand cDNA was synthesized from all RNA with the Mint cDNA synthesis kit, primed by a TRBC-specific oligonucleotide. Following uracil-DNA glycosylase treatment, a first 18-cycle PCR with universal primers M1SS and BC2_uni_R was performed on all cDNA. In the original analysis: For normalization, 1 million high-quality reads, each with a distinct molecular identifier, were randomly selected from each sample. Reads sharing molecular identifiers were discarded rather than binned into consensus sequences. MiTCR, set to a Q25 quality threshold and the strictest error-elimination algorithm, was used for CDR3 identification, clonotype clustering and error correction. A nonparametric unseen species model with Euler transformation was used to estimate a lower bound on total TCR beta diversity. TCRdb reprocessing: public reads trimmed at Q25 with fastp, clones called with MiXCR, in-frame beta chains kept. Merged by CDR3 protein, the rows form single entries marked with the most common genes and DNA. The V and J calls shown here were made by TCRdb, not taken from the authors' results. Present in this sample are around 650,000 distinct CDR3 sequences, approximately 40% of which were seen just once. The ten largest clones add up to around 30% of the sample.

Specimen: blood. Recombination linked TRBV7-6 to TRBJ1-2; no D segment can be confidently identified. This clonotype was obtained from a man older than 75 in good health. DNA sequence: TGTGCCAGCAGATTAGCGCGGACCGCCGACTATGGCTACACCTTC. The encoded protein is CASRLARTADYGYTF.